This entry lists 4 T cell receptor beta chains sequenced from one sample in a study of regulatory T cells in long-lasting Graves disease. Building the TCR beta libraries relied on iRepertoire HTBI primers, and CDR3 regions underwent Arm-PCR. TCRdb fed the multiplex PCR reads into MiXCR, producing one record per CDR3 protein. The sample holds under 300,000 distinct CDR3 sequences, 20% seen once. Stated time point: newly diagnosed GD, antithyroid drugs for less than 3 months. Construction of the TCR library relied on RNA isolated from PBMCs. The sample in question was peripheral blood mononuclear cells (PBMCs), obtained at new diagnosis, from a patient treated with antithyroid drugs. These receptors all come from a female donor with Graves disease.

The sample holds many counts of this clonotype. This chain uses TRBV3-1 with TRBJ2-6; 11 bases map to TRBD1. CDR3 length: 15 amino acids. Germline-derived CDR1 and CDR2 are LGHDT and YNNKEL (reference sequence). V dropped 5 bases and J dropped 8; count of bases not matched to a gene: 5. Here the CDR3 reads CASSWTGGRTNVLTF. CDR3 coding DNA: TGTGCCAGCAGCTGGACAGGGGGCAGGACCAACGTCCTGACTTTC.

This clonotype was seen once. This chain joins TRBV20-1 and TRBJ2-3; D remains unclear. The V and J ends lost 0 bases and 2 bases respectively, with 12 bases between them. There are 15 residues in the CDR3. The V gene's germline CDR1 is DFQATT and CDR2 SNEGSKA (reference sequence). As DNA, the CDR3 is TGCAGTGCTAGAGATCCCTTTCTGAACACAGATACGCAGTATTTT. This translates into CSARDPFLNTDTQYF.

This clonotype was recorded at least ten times. The V call is TRBV3-1, the J call TRBJ1-4; TRBD1 is a possible D gene (5 bases). Trimming removed 5 bases from V and 11 bases from J, with 12 bases in between. The germline CDR1 and CDR2 sequences are LGHDT and YNNKEL (reference sequence). This CDR3 comprises 12 residues. For the CDR3, the DNA is TGTGCCAGCAGCGACACAGGAGAGAAACTGTTTTTT. Encoded protein: CASSDTGEKLFF.

This clonotype was observed many times. The chain combines TRBV7-2 with TRBJ1-1; TRBD1 is a possible D gene (5 bases). Germline lookup yields CDR1 SGHTA and CDR2 FQGNSA. This CDR3 has 13 residues. Trimming cost V 1 base and J 7 bases, with 10 bases left between them. The CDR3 DNA reads TGTGCCAGCAGCTTAGGGGACGGCCGTGAAGCTTTCTTT. It yields the protein CASSLGDGREAFF.